This T cell receptor (beta chain) was retrieved from a study of T cells in localized non-small cell lung cancer. Study-wide results and caveats: Sequencing, confined to only one tumor region, leaves heterogeneity possible. Adjacent uninvolved lung tissue had the highest T cell clonality, exceeding tumor. Among the top 100 tumor clones, a median about 52 appeared in adjacent lung.

This clone was found a few times. Its antigen is still unknown. Samples of adjacent lung (free of atypia) were collected at least 2 cm from the tumor margin. Some clones are missing from TCRdb's copy, which holds only in-frame ones; the method was immunoSEQ multiplex PCR. Found here are some 2,200 clones, around a sixth of them singletons; the top ten hold about a tenth. There are 17 residues in the CDR3. V was pared by 4 bases and J by 0 bases, with 18 bases between. Germline V gene sequence: CDR1 SGHNT, CDR2 YENEEA. The chain recombines TRBV11-3 with TRBJ2-5, with a tentative D call TRBD1 (7 bases). This clonotype was sampled from a man between 35 and 75 years old with stage I squamous cell lung carcinoma. The material sequenced was normal lung tissue next to the tumor, taken before any cancer treatment. In DNA form, the CDR3 reads TGTGCCAGCAGCTGGGGCGGGCAGGGGGGCCACCAAGAGACCCAGTACTTC. It encodes CASSWGGQGGHQETQYF.